This entry describes one TCR beta chain. Synthetic TCR analog templates were spiked into each PCR. Profiled with immunoSEQ multiplex PCR; TCRdb holds only in-frame clones, not every one. This sample has about 63,000 clones, with 80% to 85% found just once. Noted time point: pretreatment peripheral blood. This entry belongs to a study of PD-L1 blockade in urothelial cancer. Overall study context: Atezolizumab, begun by patients around 2014, was given at 1,200 mg intravenously every 3 weeks. Treatment start was followed by blood analysis at 3 weeks (second dose) and again at 6 weeks.

The CDR3 has 13 amino acids. Trimming pared 3 bases from V and 6 bases from J, leaving 8 bases between. Germline loops: CDR1 SGHTA, CDR2 FQGNSA. The material sequenced was PBMCs, taken around atezolizumab (anti-PD-L1) treatment. The rearrangement uses TRBV7-2 and TRBJ2-2, with D perhaps TRBD2 (5 bases). The sequence was obtained from a man in his sixties or seventies with urothelial cancer. The CDR3: CASSFSRAGELFF. In DNA, the CDR3 is TGTGCCAGCAGCTTCTCGCGGGCCGGGGAGCTGTTTTTT.